A single sample is the source of the 2 T cell receptor beta chains below, sequenced in a study of T cells in Graves' hyperthyroidism and ophthalmopathy. RNA transcripts served as the template for amplifying TCR beta CDR3 regions. HTBI primers drove first-round RT-PCR of the TCR CDR3. TCRdb used MiXCR to reprocess the multiplex PCR reads, holding one entry per CDR3 protein. The table has 400,000 to 600,000 distinct CDR3 sequences, around 20% seen once. Specimen: blood. These receptors originate from a man younger than 30 with Graves' hyperthyroidism.

This clonotype was observed many times. V is TRBV12-3 or TRBV12-4 and J is TRBJ1-1; D is perhaps TRBD1 (5 bases). CDR3 length equals 14 residues. Trimming removed 3 bases from V and 2 bases from J, with 10 bases in between. CDR3 region: CASSFTGANTEAFF. The CDR3 DNA sequence: TGTGCCAGCAGTTTTACAGGAGCCAACACTGAAGCTTTCTTT.

This clonotype occurred many times. The chain recombines TRBV18 with TRBJ1-1; unclear D gene. V was shortened by 8 bases and J by 0 bases, with 10 bases between the two germline ends. Per germline, CDR1 KGHSH and CDR2 LQKENI. The CDR3 covers 13 residues. CDR3 sequence (DNA): TGTGCCAGCAGCCCTCCCTTGAACACTGAAGCTTTCTTT. It specifies CASSPPLNTEAFF.